Here is one TCR beta chain with its context. Per the germline V gene, CDR1 is SQVTM and CDR2 is ANQGSEA. V was pared by 4 bases and J by 6 bases, with 13 bases between. The CDR3 length is 12 residues. These data originate in a study of blood T cell repertoires in COVID-19. Sequencing was performed with immunoSEQ multiplex PCR; in TCRdb, only in-frame clones are kept and a portion is missing. Here the sample spans roughly 260,000 clones, 80% to 95% being singletons. The clonotype comes from a woman under 30 who had recovered from COVID-19. V gene TRBV29-1 combines with J gene TRBJ2-7; a weak D match, TRBD1 (6 bases). Material: PBMCs or T cells enriched from blood (not recorded which). The CDR3: CSVGTTRGEQYF. As DNA, the CDR3 is TGCAGCGTTGGGACAACCAGGGGCGAGCAGTACTTC.